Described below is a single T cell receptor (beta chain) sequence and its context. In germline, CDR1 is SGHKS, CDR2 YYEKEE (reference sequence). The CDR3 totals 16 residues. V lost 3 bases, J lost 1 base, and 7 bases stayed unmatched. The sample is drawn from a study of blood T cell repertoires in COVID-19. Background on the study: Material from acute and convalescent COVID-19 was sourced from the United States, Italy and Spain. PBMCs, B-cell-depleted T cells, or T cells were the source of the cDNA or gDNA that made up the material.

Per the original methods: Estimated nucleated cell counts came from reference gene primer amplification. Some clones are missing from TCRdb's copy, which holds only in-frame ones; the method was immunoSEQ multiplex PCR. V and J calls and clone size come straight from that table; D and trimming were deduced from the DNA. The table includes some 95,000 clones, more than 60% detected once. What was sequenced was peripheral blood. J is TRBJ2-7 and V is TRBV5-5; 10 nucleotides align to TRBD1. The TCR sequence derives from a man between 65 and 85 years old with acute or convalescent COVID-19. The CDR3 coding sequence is TGTGCCAGCAGCTCCAGACAGGGGGCTCGGTCCTACGAGCAGTACTTC. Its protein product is CASSSRQGARSYEQYF. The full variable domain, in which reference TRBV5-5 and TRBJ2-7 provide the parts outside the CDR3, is DAGVTQSPTHLIKTRGQQVTLRCSPISGHKSVSWYQQVLGQGPQFIFQYYEKEERGRGNFPDRFSARQFPNYSSELNVNALLLGDSALYLCASSSRQGARSYEQYFGPGTRLTVT.